These 26 T cell receptor beta chains originate from one sample sequenced in a study of T cells in women clearing cervical HPV infection (dated 2018 in TCRdb). The library was prepared using the immunoSEQ multiplex PCR assay. The immuneACCESS repertoire file appears here via TCRdb, limited to in-frame rearrangements. These files lack a portion of the clones; in checked studies, under half of the deficit traces to unresolved V genes, and the cause of the others is not known. The sample table records fewer than 40,000 clones. The ten largest clones capture approximately 6.8% of the sample. What was sequenced was blood buffy coat. These receptors all come from a woman between 18 and 70 years old with a cervical HPV16 infection that either progressed to CIN3+ or cleared (not recorded which).

This CDR3 is CASSPAALDRAGYTF. CDR3 bases read: TGTGCCAGCAGCCCTGCCGCCCTCGACAGGGCTGGC. This chain joins TRBV5-6 and TRBJ1-2; 7 bases map to TRBD1. The read stops 3 residues short of the end of the CDR3; the missing end is completed from the germline J gene. The J segment lost 7 bases and the V segment lost 4 bases, leaving 13 bases of the junction unmatched. The CDR3 is 15 residues long. CDR1 is SGHDT and CDR2 is YYEEEE in the germline V gene. Drawing the rest from reference TRBV5-6 and TRBJ1-2, the complete variable domain is DAGVTQSPTHLIKTRGQQVTLRCSPKSGHDTVSWYQQALGQGPQFIFQYYEEEERQRGNFPDRFSGHQFPNYSSELNVNALLLGDSALYLCASSPAALDRAGYTFGSGTRLTVV.

The CDR3 loop reads CASRDRGHTNEKLFF. CDR3 DNA (partial): TGTGCCAGCAGGGACAGGGGGCACACTAATGAAAAA. This chain connects TRBV2 to TRBJ1-4; 11 nucleotides line up with TRBD1. The read comes to an end 3 residues before the CDR3 does, leaving the germline J gene to fill in the end. Germline V gives CDR1 SNHLY, CDR2 FYNNEI. The CDR3 covers 15 residues. V lost 6 bases and J lost 2; bases outside the gene matches: 2.

In the case of this clone: From the germline J gene comes the end of the CDR3, since the read stops 3 residues before it. The chain links TRBV7-3 to TRBJ2-2, with a weak D call TRBD1 (5 bases). Trimming cost V 3 bases and J 5 bases, with 22 bases left between them. This CDR3 contains 18 residues. From germline, CDR1 is SGHTA and CDR2 FQGTGA. The CDR3 region is CASSLTGAVGLGTGELFF. CDR3 bases read: TGTGCCAGCAGCTTGACTGGCGCGGTGGGGCTTGGGACCGGGGAG.

About this clone itself: Read data end 3 residues before the CDR3 end; the end is taken from the germline J gene. V gene TRBV6-2 or TRBV6-3 combines with J gene TRBJ2-5; D gene uncertain. The V and J ends lost 5 bases and 5 bases respectively, with 12 bases between them. The CDR3 runs 13 residues. Germline V CDR1 and CDR2: MNHEY, SVGEGT. The CDR3 region is CASSKSRWETQYF. CDR3 DNA (partial): TGTGCCAGCAGTAAATCAAGGTGGGAGACC.

As concerns this clone: The read finishes 3 residues shy of the CDR3 end, and the germline J gene is used to complete it. This chain uses TRBV14 with TRBJ2-2; D is undetermined. Germline CDR1 SGHDN, CDR2 FVKESK. Trimming removed 5 bases from V and 7 bases from J, with 17 bases in between. This CDR3 spans 15 amino acids. The CDR3 loop is CASSSVRARSGELFF. The covered CDR3 bases are TGTGCCAGCAGCTCGGTTAGGGCCCGGAGCGGGGAG.

The CDR3 protein is CSASGRGRETQYF. Incomplete CDR3 DNA: TGCAGTGCTAGCGGGCGGGGCCGGGAGACC. The chain uses TRBV20-1 and TRBJ2-5, with D perhaps matching TRBD2 (6 bases). The read comes to an end 3 residues before the CDR3 does, leaving the germline J gene to fill in the end. This CDR3 spans 13 amino acids. Germline-derived CDR1 and CDR2 are DFQATT and SNEGSKA (reference sequence). The V and J ends lost 3 bases and 5 bases respectively, with 13 bases between them.

Details on this clone: The CDR3 end lies 3 residues beyond the end of the read and is filled in from the germline J gene. This chain uses TRBV7-8 with TRBJ2-2; D perhaps matches TRBD1 (6 bases). The CDR3 runs 13 residues. The germline V gene encodes CDR1 SGHVS and CDR2 FQNEAQ. Trimming cost V 7 bases and J 7 bases, with 13 bases left between them. The part of the CDR3 DNA that was read is TGTGCCAGCACCATACAGGGTTTCGGGGAG. Its protein is CASTIQGFGE. In full, the CDR3 is CASTIQGFGELFF.

CDR3 DNA (partial): TGTGCCAGCAGCTCGACAGGGTTCAGGTCACCG. Translated, it gives CASSSTGFRSP. The full CDR3 reads CASSSTGFRSPLFF. The V and J genes are TRBV5-5 and TRBJ2-2; 7 nucleotides match TRBD1. Read coverage stops 3 residues before the CDR3 terminus; the germline J gene supplies the remainder. The CDR3 is made up of 14 amino acids. Per germline, CDR1 SGHKS and CDR2 YYEKEE (reference sequence).

Notes on this clone: The read ends 3 residues early relative to the CDR3; the germline J gene fills the gap. This chain uses TRBV7-8 with TRBJ2-4; D is undetermined. The CDR3 totals 12 residues. CDR1 is SGHVS, CDR2 FQNEAQ, per germline. The CDR3 DNA, read in part, is TGTGCCAGCAGCCCCTCTATCAATGGT. Its protein product is CASSPSING. From start to end, the CDR3 is CASSPSINGQYF.

Comment on this clone: The read stops 3 residues short of the end of the CDR3; the missing end is completed from the germline J gene. V usage is TRBV2 and J usage is TRBJ1-3; D uncertain. V dropped 5 bases and J dropped 0 bases, with 11 bases sitting between them. Looked up from germline, CDR1 is SNHLY and CDR2 is FYNNEI. CDR3 length: 15 amino acids. CDR3 sequence: CASSRRITSGNTIYF. CDR3 bases read: TGTGCCAGCAGTAGGCGGATCACCTCTGGAAACACC.

Comment on this clone: The read ends 3 residues early relative to the CDR3; the germline J gene fills the gap. This chain joins TRBV20-1 and TRBJ2-3; 8 bases match TRBD1. The CDR3 loop spans 16 amino acids. CDR1 and CDR2 (germline): DFQATT, SNEGSKA (reference sequence). V gave up 6 bases and J gave up 2 bases; unmatched junction bases: 13. The CDR3 DNA, read in part, is TGCAGTGCCGCCGACAGGGGTGGTTCTAACACAGATACG. Amino acid sequence: CSAADRGGSNTDT. Given in full, the CDR3 is CSAADRGGSNTDTQYF.

To note about this clone: The read gets to within 3 residues of the CDR3 end, and the germline J gene fills in the rest. The chain combines TRBV30 with TRBJ1-5; no clear D gene. Trimming pared 2 bases from V and 3 bases from J, leaving 14 bases between. The CDR3 is 15 amino acids. Germline lookup yields CDR1 GTSNPN and CDR2 SVGIG (reference sequence). The CDR3 bases that were read are TGTGCCTGGAGTTTTAGCAGTTCCAACAATCAGCCC. Protein product: CAWSFSSSNNQP. The whole CDR3 sequence is CAWSFSSSNNQPQHF.

Worth noting for this clone: The read terminates 3 residues ahead of where the CDR3 ends, so the germline J gene completes it. This rearrangement joins TRBV20-1 to TRBJ2-5, with D tentatively TRBD2 (7 bases). The CDR3 consists of 15 residues. Germline V gives CDR1 DFQATT, CDR2 SNEGSKA (reference sequence). Trimming shortened V by 5 bases and J by 0 bases, and 16 bases separated the two germline ends. The CDR3 loop reads CSAGERGAYQETQYF. The covered CDR3 bases are TGCAGTGCTGGGGAACGGGGGGCGTACCAAGAGACC.

On this clone itself: The CDR3 goes on 3 residues after the read ends, and that part is filled in from the germline J gene. V and J are TRBV7-8 and TRBJ2-1, with TRBD1 matching 7 bases. The germline CDR1 and CDR2 sequences are SGHVS and FQNEAQ. J was trimmed by 4 bases and V by 5 bases; bases with no gene match: 2. The CDR3 runs to 13 residues. CDR3 DNA, as far as it was read: TGTGCCAGCAGCAGGGACAGATACAATGAG. Its protein is CASSRDRYNE. In full, the CDR3 is CASSRDRYNEQFF.

CDR3 protein: CSASKGRPGGGYNEQFF. The CDR3 bases that were read are TGCAGTGCTAGTAAAGGCCGTCCAGGCGGGGGTTACAATGAG. The rearrangement joins TRBV20-1 to TRBJ2-1; TRBD2 matches 7 bases. The read ends 3 residues early relative to the CDR3; the germline J gene fills the gap. CDR1 DFQATT and CDR2 SNEGSKA come from the germline V gene (reference sequence). The CDR3 covers 17 residues. Trimming at V came to 3 bases and at J to 4 bases, leaving 15 bases not matched to a gene.

Notes on this clone: The CDR3 extends 3 residues past the end of the read, so its final part is completed from the germline J gene. The J gene is TRBJ2-3, the V gene TRBV19; D remains ambiguous. The CDR3 runs 13 residues. Germline loops: CDR1 LNHDA, CDR2 SQIVND (reference sequence). The DNA read from the CDR3 is TGTGCCAGTAGTATCAACAGCAATCAGCCG. This sequence encodes CASSINSNQP. The full CDR3 is CASSINSNQPQYF. The variable domain in full, with the rest retrieved from reference TRBV19 and TRBJ2-3, is DGGITQSPKYLFRKEGQNVTLSCEQNLNHDAMYWYRQDPGQGLRLIYYSQIVNDFQKGDIAEGYSVSREKKESFPLTVTSAQKNPTAFYLCASSINSNQPQYFGPGTRLTVL.

In the case of this clone: From the germline J gene comes the end of the CDR3, since the read stops 3 residues before it. The chain is built from TRBV5-6 and TRBJ2-5; 7 bases are shared with TRBD1. The germline V gene has CDR1 SGHDT and CDR2 YYEEEE. CDR3 length: 13 residues. Trimming cost V 6 bases and J 7 bases; bases outside gene matches: 9. The DNA read from the CDR3 is TGTGCCAGCACCATAACAGGGGCCCGGACC. It yields the protein CASTITGART. The whole CDR3 region reads CASTITGARTQYF. Based on the CDR3 plus reference TRBV5-6 and TRBJ2-5, the full variable domain is DAGVTQSPTHLIKTRGQQVTLRCSPKSGHDTVSWYQQALGQGPQFIFQYYEEEERQRGNFPDRFSGHQFPNYSSELNVNALLLGDSALYLCASTITGARTQYFGPGTRLLVL.

On this clone: The sequenced fragment ends 3 residues before the CDR3 boundary, so the rest is inferred from the germline J gene. The chain has TRBV18 and TRBJ2-4, with D uncertain. The CDR3 extends over 14 amino acids. Trimming took off 1 base at V and 0 bases at J, with 4 bases between the two ends. CDR1 and CDR2 (germline): KGHSH, LQKENI. CDR3 sequence reads: CASSPQGAKNIQYF. The DNA read from the CDR3 is TGTGCCAGCTCACCACAGGGAGCCAAAAACATT.

Comment on this clone: The read terminates 3 residues ahead of where the CDR3 ends, so the germline J gene completes it. The rearrangement links TRBV7-6 to TRBJ2-3; 8 nucleotides align to TRBD2. The V and J ends lost 4 bases and 6 bases, in that order; junction bases with no gene match: 6. Per the germline V gene, CDR1 is SGHVS and CDR2 is FNYEAQ. The length of the CDR3 is 14 residues. This CDR3 is CASSSSTGGDTQYF. The sequenced CDR3 bases are TGTGCCAGCAGCTCATCGACGGGGGGGGATACG.

The DNA read from the CDR3 is TGTGCCATCAGGCCGGGACAGGGTATAACTGAA. Protein sequence: CAIRPGQGITE. The whole CDR3 is CAIRPGQGITEAFF. The J gene is TRBJ1-1, the V gene TRBV10-3; 9 bases match TRBD1. Coverage ceases 3 residues before the CDR3 finishes, and the germline J gene fills in the end. The J segment lost 5 bases and the V segment lost 6 bases, leaving 7 bases of the junction unmatched. From germline, CDR1 is ENHRY and CDR2 SYGVKD. CDR3 length equals 14 residues.

Concerning this clone: The CDR3 extends 3 residues past the end of the read, so its final part is completed from the germline J gene. The chain uses TRBV5-5 and TRBJ2-7, with a possible D match to TRBD1 (5 bases). The V gene lost 0 bases and the J gene lost 0 bases, with 7 bases spanning the gap. The CDR3 has 14 residues. Per germline, CDR1 SGHKS and CDR2 YYEKEE (reference sequence). The CDR3 region is CASSLEGPSYEQYF. Incomplete CDR3 DNA: TGTGCCAGCAGCTTGGAGGGGCCCTCCTACGAG.

The part of the CDR3 DNA that was read is TGCGCCAGCGGTCCCGGGACAACACCCTACGAG. This codes for CASGPGTTPYE. The whole CDR3 is CASGPGTTPYEQYF. This sequence joins TRBV5-1 and TRBJ2-7; tentative D call: TRBD1 (6 bases). The CDR3 is cut off 3 residues early in the read; its end comes from the germline J gene. Trimming stripped 7 bases from V and 2 bases from J, with 16 bases between. This CDR3 comprises 14 residues. Germline assignment: CDR1 SGHRS and CDR2 YFSETQ.

Worth noting for this clone: The read terminates 3 residues ahead of where the CDR3 ends, so the germline J gene completes it. The J gene is TRBJ1-1, the V gene TRBV19; 9 bases are a match to TRBD1. Germline V gene data show CDR1 as LNHDA and CDR2 as SQIVND (reference sequence). This CDR3 region has 13 residues. Here the CDR3 reads CASSIGTGMFAFF. The CDR3 bases that were read are TGTGCCAGTAGTATCGGGACAGGGATGTTT.

Of note for this clone: The read ends 3 residues shy of where the CDR3 ends; the end is completed using the germline J gene. The chain recombines TRBV15 with TRBJ1-1; D perhaps matches TRBD1 (5 bases). V lost 5 bases and J 0 bases, leaving 16 bases between the germline ends. CDR1 and CDR2 from the germline V gene are LNHNV and YYDKDF (reference sequence). The CDR3 runs 16 residues. The CDR3 sequence is CATSGTRVGVNTEAFF. The CDR3 DNA, read in part, is TGTGCCACCAGCGGCACTCGAGTAGGGGTGAACACTGAA.

Notes on this clone: The read terminates 3 residues ahead of where the CDR3 ends, so the germline J gene completes it. J is TRBJ2-7 and V is TRBV6-2 or TRBV6-3; the D gene is possibly TRBD1 (5 bases). The CDR3 has 15 amino acids. The germline gives CDR1 MNHEY, CDR2 SVGEGT. Trimming shortened V by 0 bases and J by 3 bases, and 12 bases separated the two germline ends. CDR3 residues: CASSYSGRADYEQYF. Incomplete CDR3 DNA: TGTGCCAGCAGTTACTCCGGCAGGGCGGACTACGAG.

CDR3 sequence reads: CAWRKQGAGYGYTF. The sequenced CDR3 bases are TGTGCCTGGAGAAAACAGGGGGCTGGGTATGGC. This sequence joins TRBV30 and TRBJ1-2, with 9 bases identical to TRBD1. The read ends 3 residues early relative to the CDR3; the germline J gene fills the gap. CDR1 and CDR2 (germline): GTSNPN, SVGIG (reference sequence). J lost 5 bases, V lost 3 bases, and 7 bases had no gene match. CDR3 length equals 14 residues.